These T cell receptor beta chains were read from a single sample in a study of PD-1 blockade in classical Hodgkin lymphoma. The data were produced by immunoSEQ multiplex PCR, yet TCRdb's version contains in-frame clones alone and is incomplete. The data contain about 39,000 clones, 70% to 80% of them singletons. Sequenced material: peripheral blood mononuclear cells (PBMCs), taken before the fourth cycle of nivolumab. All receptors come from a human donor with classical Hodgkin lymphoma. Both conserved end residues are part of each CDR3. Each record gives: D gene, J gene, V gene, clone size, CDR3 protein, CDR3 DNA. D genes are given only for firm matches. The listing skips clone size in some rows; elsewhere it reads once, few, many or a size class.

NA | TRBJ1-2 | TRBV7-9 | NA | CASSLGLRSYSGYTF | TGTGCCAGCAGCCTAGGACTCCGGTCTTACTCGGGCTACACCTTC
NA | TRBJ2-1 | TRBV7-9 | NA | CASTPVMGSYNEQFF | TGTGCCAGCACCCCGGTGATGGGCTCCTACAATGAGCAGTTCTTC
NA | TRBJ2-3 | TRBV5-5 | NA | CASSVVPLGGDTQYF | TGTGCCAGCAGCGTGGTCCCTCTCGGGGGAGATACGCAGTATTTT
NA | TRBJ1-1 | TRBV29-1 | few | CSVAQQGSTEAFF | TGCAGCGTTGCACAACAGGGATCCACTGAAGCTTTCTTT
TRBD2 | TRBJ2-2 | TRBV6-4 | NA | CASSRTSGGANTGELFF | TGTGCCAGCAGTCGGACTAGCGGGGGGGCGAACACCGGGGAGCTGTTTTTT
TRBD1 | TRBJ1-4 | TRBV30 | few | CAWSLKGAFGKLFF | TGTGCCTGGAGTTTGAAGGGGGCGTTTGGAAAACTGTTTTTT
NA | TRBJ1-2 | TRBV10-3 | NA | CAISAPVGSTNYGYTF | TGTGCCATCAGCGCCCCTGTCGGGAGCACTAACTATGGCTACACCTTC
TRBD1 | TRBJ1-5 | TRBV7-2 | NA | CASSLDQGTGQPQHF | TGTGCCAGCAGCTTAGACCAGGGGACAGGGCAGCCCCAGCATTTT
TRBD1 | TRBJ2-2 | TRBV5-1 | NA | CASRRTGNTGELFF | TGCGCCAGCAGACGGACAGGGAACACCGGGGAGCTGTTTTTT
NA | TRBJ2-7 | TRBV11-1 | few | CASSLGPQQYF | TGTGCCAGCAGCTTGGGACCGCAGCAGTACTTC
TRBD1 | TRBJ1-3 | TRBV14 | once | CASSQGEARGTAGNTIYF | TGTGCCAGCAGCCAAGGAGAAGCCAGGGGGACGGCTGGAAACACCATATATTTT